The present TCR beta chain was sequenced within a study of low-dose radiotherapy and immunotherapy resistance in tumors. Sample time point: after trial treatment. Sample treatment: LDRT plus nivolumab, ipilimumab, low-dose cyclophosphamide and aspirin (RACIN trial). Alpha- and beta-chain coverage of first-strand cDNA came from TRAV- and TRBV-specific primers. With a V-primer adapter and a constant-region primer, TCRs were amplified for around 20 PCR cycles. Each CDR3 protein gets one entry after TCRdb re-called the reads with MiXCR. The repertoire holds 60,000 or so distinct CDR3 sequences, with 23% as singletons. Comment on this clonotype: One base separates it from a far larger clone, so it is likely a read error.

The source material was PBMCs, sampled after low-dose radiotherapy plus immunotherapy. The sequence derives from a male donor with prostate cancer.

CDR3 DNA sequence: TGTGCCGCCAGTGATGCCGGGACTAGCGGGTCCTACGAGCAGTACTTC. This sequence encodes CAASDAGTSGSYEQYF. V gene TRBV27 combines with J gene TRBJ2-7, with 12 positions matching TRBD2. Germline trimming cut 11 bases from V and 1 base from J; bases unmatched to any gene: 12. Germline CDR1 MNHEY, CDR2 SMNVEV (reference sequence). The CDR3 is 16 residues long.